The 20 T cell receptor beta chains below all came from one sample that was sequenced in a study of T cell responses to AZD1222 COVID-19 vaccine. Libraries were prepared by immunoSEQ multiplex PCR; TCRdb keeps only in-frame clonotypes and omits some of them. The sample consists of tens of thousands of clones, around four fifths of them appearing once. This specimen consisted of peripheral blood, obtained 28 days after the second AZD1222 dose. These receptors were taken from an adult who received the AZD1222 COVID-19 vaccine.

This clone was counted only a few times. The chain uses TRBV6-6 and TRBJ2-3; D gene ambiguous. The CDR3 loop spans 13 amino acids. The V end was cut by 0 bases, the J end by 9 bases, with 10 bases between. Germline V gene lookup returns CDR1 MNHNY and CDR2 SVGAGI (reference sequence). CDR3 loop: CASSYSDLGTQYF. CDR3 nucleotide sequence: TGTGCCAGCAGTTACTCAGATTTGGGGACGCAGTATTTT.

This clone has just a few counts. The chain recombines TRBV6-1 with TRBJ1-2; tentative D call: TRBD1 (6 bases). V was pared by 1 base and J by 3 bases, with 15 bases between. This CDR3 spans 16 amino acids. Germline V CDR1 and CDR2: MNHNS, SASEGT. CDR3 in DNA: TGTGCCAGCAGTGAAGAGCCCCAGGGGTGGTACTATGGCTACACCTTC. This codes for CASSEEPQGWYYGYTF.

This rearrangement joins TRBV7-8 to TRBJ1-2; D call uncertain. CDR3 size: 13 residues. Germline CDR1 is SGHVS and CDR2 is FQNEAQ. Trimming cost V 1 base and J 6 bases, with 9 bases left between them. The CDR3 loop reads CASSLDSFNGYTF. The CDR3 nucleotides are TGTGCCAGCAGCTTAGACAGTTTTAATGGCTACACCTTC.

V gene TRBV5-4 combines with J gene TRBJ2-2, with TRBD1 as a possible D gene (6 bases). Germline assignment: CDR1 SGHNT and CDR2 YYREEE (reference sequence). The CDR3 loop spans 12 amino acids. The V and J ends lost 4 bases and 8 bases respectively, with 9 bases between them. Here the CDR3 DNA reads TGTGCCAGCAGCATGACAGGAGGGGAGCTGTTTTTT. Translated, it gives CASSMTGGELFF. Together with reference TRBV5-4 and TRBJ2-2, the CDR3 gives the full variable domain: ETGVTQSPTHLIKTRGQQVTLRCSSQSGHNTVSWYQQALGQGPQFIFQYYREEENGRGNFPPRFSGLQFPNYSSELNVNALELDDSALYLCASSMTGGELFFGEGSRLTVL.

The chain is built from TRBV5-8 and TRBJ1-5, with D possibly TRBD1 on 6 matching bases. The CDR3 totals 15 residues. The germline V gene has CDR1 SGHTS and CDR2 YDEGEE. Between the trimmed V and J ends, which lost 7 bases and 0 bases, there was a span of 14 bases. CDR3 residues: CASSSRGYSNQPQHF. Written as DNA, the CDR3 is TGTGCCAGCTCAAGCAGGGGATATAGCAATCAGCCCCAGCATTTT.

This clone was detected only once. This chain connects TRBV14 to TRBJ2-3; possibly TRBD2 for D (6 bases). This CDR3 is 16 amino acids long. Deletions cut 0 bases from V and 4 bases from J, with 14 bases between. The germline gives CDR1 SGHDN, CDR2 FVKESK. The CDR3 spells CASSQDRSGPADTQYF. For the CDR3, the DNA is TGTGCCAGCAGCCAAGATCGGAGCGGGCCTGCAGATACGCAGTATTTT.

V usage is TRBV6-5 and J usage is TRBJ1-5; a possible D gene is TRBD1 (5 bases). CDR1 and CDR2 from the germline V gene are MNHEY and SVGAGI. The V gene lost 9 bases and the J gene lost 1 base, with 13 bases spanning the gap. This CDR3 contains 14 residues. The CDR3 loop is CASKLAGSNQPQHF. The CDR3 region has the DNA TGTGCCAGTAAACTGGCAGGGAGCAATCAGCCCCAGCATTTT.

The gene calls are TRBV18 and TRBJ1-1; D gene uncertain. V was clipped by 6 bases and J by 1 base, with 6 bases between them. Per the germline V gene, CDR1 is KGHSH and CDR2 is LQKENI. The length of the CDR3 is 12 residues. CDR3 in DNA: TGTGCCAGCTCTCAAGGGAACACTGAAGCTTTCTTT. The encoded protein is CASSQGNTEAFF.

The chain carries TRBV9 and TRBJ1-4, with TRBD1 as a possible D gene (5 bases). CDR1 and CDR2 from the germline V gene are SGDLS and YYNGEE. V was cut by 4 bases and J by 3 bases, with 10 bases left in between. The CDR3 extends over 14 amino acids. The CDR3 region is CASSSPGPNEKLFF. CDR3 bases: TGTGCCAGCAGCTCGCCGGGACCTAATGAAAAACTGTTTTTT.

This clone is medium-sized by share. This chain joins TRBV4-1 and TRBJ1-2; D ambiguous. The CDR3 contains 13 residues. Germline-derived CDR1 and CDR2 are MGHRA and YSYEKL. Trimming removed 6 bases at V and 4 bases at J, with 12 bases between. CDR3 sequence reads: CASSWSTVYGYTF. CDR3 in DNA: TGCGCCAGCAGTTGGAGTACCGTCTATGGCTACACCTTC.

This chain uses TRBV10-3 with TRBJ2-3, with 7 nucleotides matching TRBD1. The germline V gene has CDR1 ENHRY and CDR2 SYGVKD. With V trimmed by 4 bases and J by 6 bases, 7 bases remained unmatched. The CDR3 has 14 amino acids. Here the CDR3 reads CAISGQGGSDTQYF. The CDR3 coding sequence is TGTGCCATCAGTGGACAGGGTGGTTCGGATACGCAGTATTTT.

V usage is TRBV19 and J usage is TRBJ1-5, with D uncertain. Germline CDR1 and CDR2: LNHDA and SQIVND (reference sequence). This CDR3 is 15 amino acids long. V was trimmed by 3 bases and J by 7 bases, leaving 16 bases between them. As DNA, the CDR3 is TGTGCCAGTAGTATTGGCTTCGGGGTCAGGCAGCCCCAGCATTTT. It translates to CASSIGFGVRQPQHF.

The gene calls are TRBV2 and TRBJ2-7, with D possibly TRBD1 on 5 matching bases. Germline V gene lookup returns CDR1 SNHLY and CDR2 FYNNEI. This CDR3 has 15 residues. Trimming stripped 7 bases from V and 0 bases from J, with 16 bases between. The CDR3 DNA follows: TGTGCCAGCATCTGGGCAGCAGGGCTCTCCTACGAGCAGTACTTC. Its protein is CASIWAAGLSYEQYF.

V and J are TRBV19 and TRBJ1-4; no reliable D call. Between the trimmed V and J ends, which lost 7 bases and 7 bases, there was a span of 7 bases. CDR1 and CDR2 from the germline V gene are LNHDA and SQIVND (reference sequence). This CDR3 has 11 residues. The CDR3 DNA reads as TGTGCCAGTACCCGGCGTGAAAAACTGTTTTTT. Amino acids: CASTRREKLFF.

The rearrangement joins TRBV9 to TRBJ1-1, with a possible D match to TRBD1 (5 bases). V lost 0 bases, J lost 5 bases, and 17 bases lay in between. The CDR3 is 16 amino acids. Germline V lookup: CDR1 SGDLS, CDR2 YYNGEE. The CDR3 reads CASSVEPSGRGTEAFF. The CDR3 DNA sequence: TGTGCCAGCAGCGTAGAGCCTTCAGGGCGCGGGACTGAAGCTTTCTTT. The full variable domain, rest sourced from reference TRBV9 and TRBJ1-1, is DSGVTQTPKHLITATGQRVTLRCSPRSGDLSVYWYQQSLDQGLQFLIQYYNGEERAKGNILERFSAQQFPDLHSELNLSSLELGDSALYFCASSVEPSGRGTEAFFGQGTRLTVV.

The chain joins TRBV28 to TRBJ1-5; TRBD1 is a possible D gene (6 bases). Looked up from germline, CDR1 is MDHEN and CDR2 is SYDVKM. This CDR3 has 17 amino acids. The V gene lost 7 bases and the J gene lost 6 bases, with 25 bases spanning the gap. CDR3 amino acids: CASTEEGGFPGTQPQHF. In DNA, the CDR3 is TGTGCCAGCACCGAAGAGGGGGGTTTTCCTGGAACTCAGCCCCAGCATTTT. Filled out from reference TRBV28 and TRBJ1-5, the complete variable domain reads DVKVTQSSRYLVKRTGEKVFLECVQDMDHENMFWYRQDPGLGLRLIYFSYDVKMKEKGDIPEGYSVSREKKERFSLILESASTNQTSMYLCASTEEGGFPGTQPQHFGDGTRLSIL.

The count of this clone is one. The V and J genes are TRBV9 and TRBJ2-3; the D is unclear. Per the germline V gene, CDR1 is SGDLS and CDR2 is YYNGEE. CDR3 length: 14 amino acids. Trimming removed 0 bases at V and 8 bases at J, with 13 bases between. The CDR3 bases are TGTGCCAGCAGCGTAGAGGGTACCCTAGGTACGCAGTATTTT. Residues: CASSVEGTLGTQYF.

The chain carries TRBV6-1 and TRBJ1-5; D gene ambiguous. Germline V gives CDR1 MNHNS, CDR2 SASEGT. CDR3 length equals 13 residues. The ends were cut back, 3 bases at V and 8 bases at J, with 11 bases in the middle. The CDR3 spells CASSDRAREPQHF. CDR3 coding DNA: TGTGCCAGCAGTGACCGGGCTAGGGAGCCCCAGCATTTT.

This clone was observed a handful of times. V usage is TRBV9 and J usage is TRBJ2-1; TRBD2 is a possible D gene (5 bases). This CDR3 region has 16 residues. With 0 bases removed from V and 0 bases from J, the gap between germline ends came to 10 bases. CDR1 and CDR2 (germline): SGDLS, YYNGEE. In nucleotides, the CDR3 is TGTGCCAGCAGCGTAGCAGCGGATATCTCCTACAATGAGCAGTTCTTC. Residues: CASSVAADISYNEQFF.

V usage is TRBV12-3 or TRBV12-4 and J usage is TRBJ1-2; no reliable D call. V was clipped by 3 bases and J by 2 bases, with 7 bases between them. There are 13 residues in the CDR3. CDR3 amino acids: CASSFSANYGYTF. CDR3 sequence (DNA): TGTGCCAGCAGTTTCTCGGCAAACTATGGCTACACCTTC.